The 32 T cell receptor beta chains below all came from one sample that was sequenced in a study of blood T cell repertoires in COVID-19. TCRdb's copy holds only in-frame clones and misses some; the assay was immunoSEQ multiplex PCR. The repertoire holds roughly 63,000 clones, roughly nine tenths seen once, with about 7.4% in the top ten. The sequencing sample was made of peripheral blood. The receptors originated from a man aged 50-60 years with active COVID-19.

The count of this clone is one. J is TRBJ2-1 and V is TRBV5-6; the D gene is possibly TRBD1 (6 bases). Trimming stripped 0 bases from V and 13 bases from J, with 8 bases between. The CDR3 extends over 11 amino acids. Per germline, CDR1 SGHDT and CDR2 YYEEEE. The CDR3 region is CASSLGGQQFF. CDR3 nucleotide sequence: TGTGCCAGCAGCTTGGGGGGACAACAGTTCTTC.

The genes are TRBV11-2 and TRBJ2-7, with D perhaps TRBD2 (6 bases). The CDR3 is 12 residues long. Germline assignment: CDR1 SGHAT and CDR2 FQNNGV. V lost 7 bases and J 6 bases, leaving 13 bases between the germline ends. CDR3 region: CASTLGGAEQYF. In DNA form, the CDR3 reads TGTGCCAGCACCCTCGGGGGTGCCGAGCAGTACTTC.

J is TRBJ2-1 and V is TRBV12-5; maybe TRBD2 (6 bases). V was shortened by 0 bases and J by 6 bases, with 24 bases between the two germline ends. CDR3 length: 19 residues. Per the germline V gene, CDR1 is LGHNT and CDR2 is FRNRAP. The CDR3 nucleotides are TGTGCTAGTGGTTTGGTGGGGTCAGGCGCGGGGCCGATGGGCAATGAGCAGTTCTTC. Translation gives CASGLVGSGAGPMGNEQFF. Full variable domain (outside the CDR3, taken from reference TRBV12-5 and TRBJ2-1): DARVTQTPRHKVTEMGQEVTMRCQPILGHNTVFWYRQTMMQGLELLAYFRNRAPLDDSGMPKDRFSAEMPDATLATLKIQPSEPRDSAVYFCASGLVGSGAGPMGNEQFFGPGTRLTVL.

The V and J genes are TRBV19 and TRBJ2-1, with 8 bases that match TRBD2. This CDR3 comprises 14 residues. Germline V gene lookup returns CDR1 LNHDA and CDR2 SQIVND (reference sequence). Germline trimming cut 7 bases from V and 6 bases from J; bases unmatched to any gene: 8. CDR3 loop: CASMVQAGGNEQFF. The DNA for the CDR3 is TGTGCCAGTATGGTTCAGGCGGGGGGCAATGAGCAGTTCTTC.

CDR3 bases: TGTGCCAGCAAGTTTGGGACAATGAACACCGGGGAGCTGTTTTTT. This encodes CASKFGTMNTGELFF. The V gene is TRBV2, the J gene TRBJ2-2; tentatively, D is TRBD1 (6 bases). Germline CDR1 is SNHLY and CDR2 is FYNNEI. The CDR3 contains 15 residues. Deletions cut 7 bases from V and 1 base from J, with 13 bases between.

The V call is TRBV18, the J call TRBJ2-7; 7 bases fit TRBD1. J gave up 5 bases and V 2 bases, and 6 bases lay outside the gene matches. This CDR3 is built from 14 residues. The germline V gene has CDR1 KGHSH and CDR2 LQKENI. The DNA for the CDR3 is TGTGCCAGCTCACCAATGGACAGGATTAACGAGCAGTACTTC. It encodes CASSPMDRINEQYF.

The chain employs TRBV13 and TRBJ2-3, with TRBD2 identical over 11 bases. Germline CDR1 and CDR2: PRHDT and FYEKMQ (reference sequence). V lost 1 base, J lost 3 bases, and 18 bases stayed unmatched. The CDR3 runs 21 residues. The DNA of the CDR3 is TGTGCCAGCAGCTTAGCGCTAGGGGCAGGGGGGACTAGCGGCGGTACAGATACGCAGTATTTT. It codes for CASSLALGAGGTSGGTDTQYF.

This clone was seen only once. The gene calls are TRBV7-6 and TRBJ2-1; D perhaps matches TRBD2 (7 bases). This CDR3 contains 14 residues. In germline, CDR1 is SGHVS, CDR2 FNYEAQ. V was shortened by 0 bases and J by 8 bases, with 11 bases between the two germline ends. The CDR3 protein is CASSLAGGPDEQFF. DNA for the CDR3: TGTGCCAGCAGCTTAGCGGGGGGGCCGGATGAGCAGTTCTTC.

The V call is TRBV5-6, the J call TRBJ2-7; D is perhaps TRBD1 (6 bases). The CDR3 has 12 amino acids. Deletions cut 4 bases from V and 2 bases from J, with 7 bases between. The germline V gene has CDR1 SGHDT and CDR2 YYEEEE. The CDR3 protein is CASSTGTYEQYF. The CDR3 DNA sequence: TGTGCCAGCAGCACAGGGACCTACGAGCAGTACTTC.

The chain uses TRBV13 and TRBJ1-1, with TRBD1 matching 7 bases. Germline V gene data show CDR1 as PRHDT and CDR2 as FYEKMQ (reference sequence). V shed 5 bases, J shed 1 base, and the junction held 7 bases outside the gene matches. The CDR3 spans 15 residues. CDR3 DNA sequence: TGTGCCAGCAGCGGAACAGGGGACTCGAACACTGAAGCTTTCTTT. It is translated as CASSGTGDSNTEAFF.

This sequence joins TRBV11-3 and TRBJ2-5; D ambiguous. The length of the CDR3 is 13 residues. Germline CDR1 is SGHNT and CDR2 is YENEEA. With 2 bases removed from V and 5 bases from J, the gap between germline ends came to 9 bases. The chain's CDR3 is CASSLRSGETQYF. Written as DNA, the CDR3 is TGTGCCAGCAGCTTACGGAGTGGGGAGACCCAGTACTTC.

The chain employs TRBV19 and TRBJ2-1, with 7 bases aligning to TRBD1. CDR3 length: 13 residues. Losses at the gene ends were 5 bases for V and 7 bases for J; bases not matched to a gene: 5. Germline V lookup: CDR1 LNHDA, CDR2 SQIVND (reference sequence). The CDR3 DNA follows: TGTGCCAGTAGTTTGAACAGGGGTAATGAGCAGTTCTTC. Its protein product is CASSLNRGNEQFF.

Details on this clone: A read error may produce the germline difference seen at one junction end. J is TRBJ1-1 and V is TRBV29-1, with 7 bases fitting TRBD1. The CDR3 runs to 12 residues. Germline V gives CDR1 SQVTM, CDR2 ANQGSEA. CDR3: CSVEDLRQGLAF. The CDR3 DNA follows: TGCAGCGTTGAAGACCTCCGACAGGGCCTTGCTTTT.

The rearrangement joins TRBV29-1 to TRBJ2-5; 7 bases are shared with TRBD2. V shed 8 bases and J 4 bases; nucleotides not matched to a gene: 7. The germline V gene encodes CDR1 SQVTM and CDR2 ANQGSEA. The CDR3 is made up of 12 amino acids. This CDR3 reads CSLLGGLETQYF. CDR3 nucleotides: TGCAGCCTCTTGGGGGGGTTAGAGACCCAGTACTTC.

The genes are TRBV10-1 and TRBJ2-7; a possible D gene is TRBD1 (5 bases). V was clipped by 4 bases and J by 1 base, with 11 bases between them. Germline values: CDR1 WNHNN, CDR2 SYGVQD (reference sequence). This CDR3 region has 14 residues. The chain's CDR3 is CASSAGKISYEQYF. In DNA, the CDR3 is TGCGCCAGCAGTGCAGGGAAGATTTCCTACGAGCAGTACTTC.

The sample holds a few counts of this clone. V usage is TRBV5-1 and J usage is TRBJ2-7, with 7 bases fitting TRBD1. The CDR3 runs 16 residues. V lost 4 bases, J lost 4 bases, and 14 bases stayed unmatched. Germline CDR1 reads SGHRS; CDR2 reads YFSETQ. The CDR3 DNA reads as TGCGCCAGCAGCGCCGAACCCAGGGGGTCATCATACGAGCAGTACTTC. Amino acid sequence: CASSAEPRGSSYEQYF.

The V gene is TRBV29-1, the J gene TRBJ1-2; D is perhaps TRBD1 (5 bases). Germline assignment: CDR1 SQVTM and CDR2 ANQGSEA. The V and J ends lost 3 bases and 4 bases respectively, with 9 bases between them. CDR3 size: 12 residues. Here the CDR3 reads CSVERQGYGYTF. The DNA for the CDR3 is TGCAGCGTTGAGCGGCAGGGCTATGGCTACACCTTC.

The CDR3 DNA follows: TGCGCCAGCAGCCTCGCAGGGGGCACAGATACGCAGTATTTT. Protein sequence: CASSLAGGTDTQYF. The V gene is TRBV4-1, the J gene TRBJ2-3, with D maybe TRBD1 (6 bases). The CDR3 spans 14 residues. Trimming cost V 4 bases and J 1 base, with 9 bases left between them. Germline lookup yields CDR1 MGHRA and CDR2 YSYEKL.

The CDR3 DNA sequence: TGTGCCAGCAGCCAAGAGGGAGGGATAAGTGAAAAACTGTTTTTT. Translation: CASSQEGGISEKLFF. This chain joins TRBV4-2 and TRBJ1-4; no reliable D call. Germline V gene lookup returns CDR1 LGHNA and CDR2 YNFKEQ. This CDR3 spans 15 amino acids. The germline V and J ends were trimmed by 0 bases and 7 bases, with 12 bases remaining between them.

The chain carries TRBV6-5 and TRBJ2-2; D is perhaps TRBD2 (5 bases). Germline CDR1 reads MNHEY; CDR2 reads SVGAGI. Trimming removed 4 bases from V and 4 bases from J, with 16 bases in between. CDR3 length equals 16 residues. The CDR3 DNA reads TGTGCCAGCAGTTCCCGAGAGGGCCGCTTCACCGGGGAGCTGTTTTTT. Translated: CASSSREGRFTGELFF.

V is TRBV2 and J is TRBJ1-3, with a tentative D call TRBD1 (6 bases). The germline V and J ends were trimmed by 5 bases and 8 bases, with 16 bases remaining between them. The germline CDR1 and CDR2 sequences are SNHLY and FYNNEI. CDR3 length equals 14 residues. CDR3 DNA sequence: TGTGCCAGCAGTTCCTTGGGGGCCGGGTACACCATATATTTT. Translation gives CASSSLGAGYTIYF. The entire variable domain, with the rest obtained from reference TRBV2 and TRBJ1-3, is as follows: EPEVTQTPSHQVTQMGQEVILRCVPISNHLYFYWYRQILGQKVEFLVSFYNNEISEKSEIFDDQFSVERPDGSNFTLKIRSTKLEDSAMYFCASSSLGAGYTIYFGEGSWLTVV.

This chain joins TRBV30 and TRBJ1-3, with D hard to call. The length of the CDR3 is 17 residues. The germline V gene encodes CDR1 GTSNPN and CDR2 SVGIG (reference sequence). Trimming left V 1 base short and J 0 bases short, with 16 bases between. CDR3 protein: CAWSAVIYDTSGNTIYF. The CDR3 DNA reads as TGTGCCTGGAGTGCGGTAATTTATGACACCTCTGGAAACACCATATATTTT. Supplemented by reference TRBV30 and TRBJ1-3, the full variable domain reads SQTIHQWPATLVQPVGSPLSLECTVEGTSNPNLYWYRQAAGRGLQLLFYSVGIGQISSEVPQNLSASRPQDRQFILSSKKLLLSDSGFYLCAWSAVIYDTSGNTIYFGEGSWLTVV.

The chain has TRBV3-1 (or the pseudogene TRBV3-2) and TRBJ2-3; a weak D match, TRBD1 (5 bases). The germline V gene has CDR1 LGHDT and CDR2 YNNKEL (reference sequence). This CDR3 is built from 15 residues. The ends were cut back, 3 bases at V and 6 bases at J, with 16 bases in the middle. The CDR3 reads CASSQPRWGLDTQYF. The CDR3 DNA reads TGTGCCAGCAGCCAGCCACGGTGGGGCCTCGATACGCAGTATTTT.

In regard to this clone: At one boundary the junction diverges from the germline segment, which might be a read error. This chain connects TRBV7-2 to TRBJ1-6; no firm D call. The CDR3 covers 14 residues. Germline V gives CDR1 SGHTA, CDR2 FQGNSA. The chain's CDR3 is CASSLVAVNSPPHF. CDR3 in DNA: TGTGCCAGCAGCTTAGTCGCAGTTAATTCACCCCCCCACTTT.

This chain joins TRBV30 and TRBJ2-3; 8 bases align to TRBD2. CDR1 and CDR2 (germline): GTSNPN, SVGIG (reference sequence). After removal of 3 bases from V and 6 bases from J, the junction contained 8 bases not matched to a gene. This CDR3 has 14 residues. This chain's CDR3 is CAWRAPGGSDTQYF. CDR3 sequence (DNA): TGTGCCTGGAGGGCCCCGGGGGGGTCGGATACGCAGTATTTT.

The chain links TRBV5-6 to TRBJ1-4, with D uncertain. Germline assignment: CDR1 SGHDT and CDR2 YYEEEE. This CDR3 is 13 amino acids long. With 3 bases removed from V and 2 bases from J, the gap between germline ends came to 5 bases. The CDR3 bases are TGTGCCAGCAGCTACGCGACTAATGAAAAACTGTTTTTT. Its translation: CASSYATNEKLFF.

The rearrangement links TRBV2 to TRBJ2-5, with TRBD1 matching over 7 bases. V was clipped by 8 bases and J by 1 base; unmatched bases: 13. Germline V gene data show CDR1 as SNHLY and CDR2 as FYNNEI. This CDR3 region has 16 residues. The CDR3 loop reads CASVRGKGAIQETQYF. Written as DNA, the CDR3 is TGTGCCAGCGTGAGGGGGAAGGGGGCCATCCAAGAGACCCAGTACTTC.

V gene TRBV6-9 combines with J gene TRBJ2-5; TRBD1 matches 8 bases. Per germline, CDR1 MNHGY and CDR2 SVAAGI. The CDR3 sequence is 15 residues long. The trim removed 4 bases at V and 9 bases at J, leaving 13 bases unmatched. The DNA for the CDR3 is TGTGCCAGCAGTTCGGGACAGGTATTTGCCGCGGCCCAGTACTTC. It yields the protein CASSSGQVFAAAQYF.

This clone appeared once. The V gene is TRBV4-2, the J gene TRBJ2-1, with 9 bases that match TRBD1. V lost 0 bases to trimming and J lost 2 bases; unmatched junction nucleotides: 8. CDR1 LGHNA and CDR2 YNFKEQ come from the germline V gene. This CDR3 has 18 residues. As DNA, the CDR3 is TGTGCCAGCAGCCAAGATGGGACAGGGTTGAGGGCCTACAATGAGCAGTTCTTC. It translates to CASSQDGTGLRAYNEQFF.

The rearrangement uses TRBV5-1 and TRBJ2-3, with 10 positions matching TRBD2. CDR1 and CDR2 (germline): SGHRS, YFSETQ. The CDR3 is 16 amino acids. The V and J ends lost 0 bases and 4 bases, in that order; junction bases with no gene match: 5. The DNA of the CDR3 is TGCGCCAGCAGCTTGGATGGTAGCGGGGGGTCAGATACGCAGTATTTT. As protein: CASSLDGSGGSDTQYF.

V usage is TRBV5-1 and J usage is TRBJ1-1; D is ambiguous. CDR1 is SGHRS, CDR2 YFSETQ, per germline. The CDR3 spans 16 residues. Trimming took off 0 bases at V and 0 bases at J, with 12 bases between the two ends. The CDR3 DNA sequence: TGCGCCAGCAGCTTGGGACATCAAGCTATGAACACTGAAGCTTTCTTT. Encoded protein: CASSLGHQAMNTEAFF.

The CDR3 is CASRGQAVLHTEAFF. In nucleotides, the CDR3 is TGTGCCAGCCGTGGACAGGCGGTGTTGCACACTGAAGCTTTCTTT. The V gene is TRBV27, the J gene TRBJ1-1; the match to TRBD1 covers 7 bases. The CDR3 loop spans 15 amino acids. Germline V gives CDR1 MNHEY, CDR2 SMNVEV (reference sequence). Germline trimming cut 8 bases from V and 3 bases from J; bases unmatched to any gene: 12.